This TCR beta chain was obtained from a study of control samples from healthy donors and cancer patients. Repertoires were generated with immunoSEQ multiplex PCR, while TCRdb's copy carries only in-frame clones and drops some. Seen here are around 200,000 clones, about 95% observed once, and the top ten hold over 1.2%. The sequenced material came from blood. The receptor's source is a man aged 50 or older in good health.

The CDR3: CASSTGSGTEAFF. Written as DNA, the CDR3 is TGTGCCAGCAGTACGGGATCGGGCACTGAAGCTTTCTTT. The chain links TRBV2 to TRBJ1-1; D is uncertain. The ends were cut back, 5 bases at V and 4 bases at J, with 11 bases in the middle. This CDR3 spans 13 amino acids. CDR1 is SNHLY, CDR2 FYNNEI, per germline.